These T cell receptor beta chains were read from a single sample in a study of T-cell reconstitution after alpha-beta-depleted transplantation in children. TCRdb analysed the PCR reads with MiXCR anew, one entry per CDR3 protein. The repertoire holds approximately 1,000,000 distinct CDR3 sequences, with roughly 29% as singletons. Sequencing was performed on PBMCs, mostly from graft donor cells, taken 360 days after TCRalphabeta/CD19-depleted stem cell transplant. These receptors all come from a boy in the first two years of life who had a stem cell transplant for SCID, so the T cells may come from the graft donor. Each CDR3 is given with its conserved first and last residue. D genes are given only for firm matches.

V gene	D gene	J gene	CDR3 protein
TRBV12-3/TRBV12-4	-	TRBJ1-4	CASRPGRFNEKLFF
TRBV12-3/TRBV12-4	-	TRBJ1-4	CASSPPPGHLNEKLFF
TRBV2	-	TRBJ1-5	CASSEGGQPQHF
TRBV5-5	TRBD1	TRBJ2-3	CASSLLGTAQYF
TRBV5-1	-	TRBJ2-4	CASSLVVRGAGNIQYF
TRBV10-3	-	TRBJ1-5	CAISESAVIRTPFTHQPQHF
TRBV4-3	-	TRBJ2-1	CASSQEPGPYNEQFF
TRBV5-8	-	TRBJ2-5	CASSHSRTQYF
TRBV11-2	-	TRBJ1-2	CASSGQTNYGYTF
TRBV10-3	-	TRBJ1-1	CAISESGLGGTEAFF
TRBV20-1	TRBD1	TRBJ1-1	CSARDYGQGFPEAFF
TRBV6-5	-	TRBJ1-1	CASSYSRASTEAFF
TRBV10-3	-	TRBJ2-3	CAIRPTQGLGTDTQYF
TRBV30	-	TRBJ1-3	CAWGKGSGNTIYF
TRBV12-3/TRBV12-4	-	TRBJ1-3	CASSFQGGLGNTIYF
TRBV25-1	TRBD1	TRBJ2-1	CASSEQDRAYNEQFF
TRBV27	-	TRBJ1-2	CASSWDRSYGYTF
TRBV12-3/TRBV12-4	-	TRBJ2-2	CASSWRVNTGELFF
TRBV7-2	-	TRBJ2-1	CASSLWGGHEQFF
TRBV24-1	-	TRBJ2-5	CATSELGPFQETQYF
TRBV2	-	TRBJ1-1	CASIRDGMNTEAFF
TRBV20-1	-	TRBJ2-7	CSARDIREARPYEQYF
TRBV12-3/TRBV12-4	TRBD2	TRBJ2-1	CASKPGGAYNEQFF
TRBV29-1	-	TRBJ2-1	CSVARSSYNEQFF
TRBV6-5	TRBD2	TRBJ2-7	CASSYESGGKDEQYF
TRBV7-3	-	TRBJ2-2	CASSSVWLGELFF
TRBV10-3	TRBD2	TRBJ2-3	CAISESEGLAGSAQYF
TRBV3-1	TRBD2	TRBJ2-3	CASSQDGGWGLAHF
TRBV7-8	TRBD1	TRBJ1-6	CASSLTGGGSPLHF
TRBV12-3/TRBV12-4	TRBD1	TRBJ2-3	CASSSRQGASTDTQYF
TRBV12-3/TRBV12-4	TRBD2	TRBJ2-1	CASRELAGGNNEQFF
TRBV5-1	TRBD1	TRBJ2-1	CASSLFGTGGLSSYNEQFF
TRBV18	-	TRBJ1-4	CASSPPDGGEKLFF
TRBV12-3/TRBV12-4	-	TRBJ2-5	CASSFGTAQYF
TRBV20-1	TRBD2	TRBJ2-3	CSASSPLTSGGAIVLDTQYF
TRBV9	TRBD1	TRBJ2-5	CASSVTQGVQETQYF
TRBV4-1	-	TRBJ1-1	CASSPYSGGMNTEAFF
TRBV4-3	TRBD1	TRBJ2-1	CASSQDRGRGNEQFF
TRBV2	-	TRBJ2-4	CASSEGTSFSKNIQYF
TRBV12-3/TRBV12-4	-	TRBJ2-3	CASSYAMGLPPLGTQYF
TRBV5-1	-	TRBJ1-5	CASSKEGYNQPQHF
TRBV29-1	TRBD1	TRBJ2-7	CSVALRWSVDRGLLYEQYF
TRBV3-1	-	TRBJ2-4	CASSPRGGHNLAKNIQYF
TRBV28	-	TRBJ2-5	CASSPTDAEMETQYF